These 17 T cell receptor beta chains came from one sample sequenced in a study of T cells in Graves' hyperthyroidism and ophthalmopathy (dated by TCRdb to between 2019 and 2020). To prepare the library, multiplex PCR was applied. The run used an Illumina HiSeq 2000. The TCR beta CDR3 regions were amplified from RNA transcripts. The first round of RT-PCR for the TCR CDR3 was performed with the HTBI primer set and the Qiagen OneStep RT-PCR kit. TCRdb cleaned the public reads at Q25 with fastp, built clones with MiXCR and kept in-frame beta chains. A single entry per CDR3 protein holds the most common genes and DNA from its merged rows. The sample table holds 500,000 to 650,000 distinct CDR3 sequences, of which about 15% were seen once. The ten top clones hold about an eighth of the sample. Source material: blood. The receptors derive from a woman aged 50 to 60 with Graves' ophthalmopathy.

The chain couples TRBV10-3 to TRBJ2-3; D is uncertain. The CDR3 length is 11 residues. CDR1 is ENHRY, CDR2 SYGVKD, per germline. V was cut by 6 bases and J by 4 bases, with 5 bases left in between. The CDR3 region is CAIRQADTQYF. For the CDR3, the DNA is TGTGCCATCAGGCAGGCAGATACGCAGTATTTT.

Only one count was recorded for this clonotype. This chain joins TRBV5-8 and TRBJ1-1; 8 bases line up with TRBD1. With V trimmed by 5 bases and J by 4 bases, 4 bases remained unmatched. The length of the CDR3 is 13 residues. Germline V CDR1 and CDR2: SGHTS, YDEGEE. Written as DNA, the CDR3 is TGTGCCAGCAGGGCAGACAGGGGCACTGAAGCTTTCTTT. The encoded protein is CASRADRGTEAFF.

This clonotype was observed many times. The chain has TRBV18 and TRBJ1-5; D is unclear. The CDR3 contains 14 residues. Germline values: CDR1 KGHSH, CDR2 LQKENI. V was cut by 0 bases and J by 1 base, with 4 bases left in between. This CDR3 is CASSPPYSNQPQHF. The CDR3 DNA is TGTGCCAGCTCACCACCGTACAGCAATCAGCCCCAGCATTTT.

This clonotype was seen repeatedly, ten times or more. CDR3 nucleotide sequence: TGTGCCAGCAAAAGTCTAGGTCCCACCGGGGAGCTGTTTTTT. Its translation is CASKSLGPTGELFF. The rearrangement uses TRBV7-2 and TRBJ2-2; D not resolved. The CDR3 has 14 residues. CDR1 SGHTA and CDR2 FQGNSA come from the germline V gene. Between the trimmed V and J ends, which lost 7 bases and 4 bases, there was a span of 13 bases.

This clonotype was picked up many times. The chain is built from TRBV11-2 and TRBJ2-7, with a tentative D call TRBD1 (6 bases). The germline V gene has CDR1 SGHAT and CDR2 FQNNGV. CDR3 length: 16 residues. V was trimmed by 5 bases and J by 3 bases, leaving 20 bases between them. The CDR3 is CASSLITGMTYYEQYF. The CDR3 bases are TGTGCCAGCAGCCTAATCACAGGGATGACTTACTACGAGCAGTACTTC.

The chain combines TRBV19 with TRBJ2-1, with 7 bases aligning to TRBD1. The CDR3 runs to 15 residues. The ends lost 7 bases at V and 3 bases at J; junction bases unmatched: 9. Germline V gene lookup returns CDR1 LNHDA and CDR2 SQIVND (reference sequence). The CDR3 protein is CASNPDRAGYNEQFF. DNA for the CDR3: TGTGCCAGTAATCCCGACAGGGCCGGCTACAATGAGCAGTTCTTC.

This clonotype was detected ten times or more. The chain links TRBV20-1 to TRBJ1-5; a weak D match, TRBD1 (5 bases). CDR3 size: 13 residues. V was cut by 5 bases and J by 0 bases, with 8 bases left in between. CDR1 and CDR2 (germline): DFQATT, SNEGSKA (reference sequence). The CDR3 nucleotides are TGCAGTGCTCAGGGAGTTAGCAATCAGCCCCAGCATTTT. Translation gives CSAQGVSNQPQHF.

This clonotype was recorded at least ten times. CDR3 sequence reads: CASSLEAMRGQGFYEQYF. CDR3 nucleotides: TGTGCCAGCAGCTTAGAGGCAATGAGGGGACAGGGATTCTACGAGCAGTACTTC. The chain employs TRBV13 and TRBJ2-7; 9 nucleotides align to TRBD1. Germline CDR1 and CDR2: PRHDT and FYEKMQ (reference sequence). Unmatched junction bases numbered 13, after V lost 1 base and J lost 3 bases. The CDR3 spans 18 residues.

This clonotype was counted ten times or more. The V call is TRBV15, the J call TRBJ2-5, with TRBD2 as a possible D gene (6 bases). Per germline, CDR1 LNHNV and CDR2 YYDKDF (reference sequence). V was clipped by 2 bases and J by 1 base, with 17 bases between them. The CDR3 runs 17 residues. The CDR3 DNA reads TGTGCCACCAGCAGACTAGGTAGCGGCGAAACCCAAGAGACCCAGTACTTC. Translating it yields CATSRLGSGETQETQYF. Drawing the rest from reference TRBV15 and TRBJ2-5, the complete variable domain is DAMVIQNPRYQVTQFGKPVTLSCSQTLNHNVMYWYQQKSSQAPKLLFHYYDKDFNNEADTPDNFQSRRPNTSFCFLDIRSPGLGDTAMYLCATSRLGSGETQETQYFGPGTRLLVL.

Worth noting for this clonotype: Being one base from a much bigger clone, this may be a read error. V gene TRBV5-1 combines with J gene TRBJ2-7; 11 bases line up with TRBD1. The trim removed 4 bases at V and 5 bases at J, leaving 8 bases unmatched. The CDR3 is made up of 15 amino acids. Germline V gene data show CDR1 as SGHRS and CDR2 as YFSETQ. CDR3 bases: TGCGCCAGCAGCCCGGGACAGGGGGATACCCACGAGCAGTACTTC. Amino acids: CASSPGQGDTHEQYF.

In this sample, this clonotype turned up many times. The J gene is TRBJ1-1, the V gene TRBV28; 8 positions match TRBD1. With 7 bases clipped from V and 5 bases from J, the junction kept 6 bases outside the gene matches. The CDR3 extends over 13 amino acids. Germline-derived CDR1 and CDR2 are MDHEN and SYDVKM. In DNA form, the CDR3 reads TGTGCCAGCAATCAGGGGGCGAGGACTGAAGCTTTCTTT. Protein product: CASNQGARTEAFF.

This clonotype came up many times. CDR3 amino acids: CATRLDRGNNEQFF. The CDR3 DNA reads TGTGCCACCAGATTGGACAGGGGGAACAATGAGCAGTTCTTC. This chain uses TRBV15 with TRBJ2-1; 10 bases map to TRBD1. The CDR3 is made up of 14 amino acids. V trimming: 6 bases; J trimming: 5 bases; junction bases outside the gene matches: 4. The V gene's germline CDR1 is LNHNV and CDR2 YYDKDF (reference sequence).

A remark on this clonotype: A much larger clone lies one base from this, so it may be a read error. The chain has TRBV24-1 and TRBJ2-7; 7 nucleotides line up with TRBD1. Losses at the gene ends were 4 bases for V and 5 bases for J; bases not matched to a gene: 7. This CDR3 contains 14 residues. Germline loops: CDR1 KGHDR, CDR2 SFDVKD. CDR3 in amino acids: CATSEGGRRDEQYF. For the CDR3, the DNA is TGTGCCACCAGTGAAGGGGGCAGGAGAGACGAGCAGTACTTC.

This clonotype was counted ten times or more. V is TRBV10-3 and J is TRBJ2-1, with 7 bases aligning to TRBD2. Germline CDR1 and CDR2: ENHRY and SYGVKD. CDR3 size: 12 residues. V lost 11 bases and J lost 5; bases outside the gene matches: 6. CDR3 bases: TGTGCCGCCCGGGACTACAACAATGAGCAGTTCTTC. This gives the protein CAARDYNNEQFF.

The chain uses TRBV6-2 or TRBV6-3 and TRBJ2-7; 15 bases are a match to TRBD2. Germline V gene lookup returns CDR1 MNHEY and CDR2 SVGEGT. After removal of 4 bases from V and 12 bases from J, the junction contained 10 bases not matched to a gene. There are 15 residues in the CDR3. In DNA, the CDR3 is TGTGCCAGCAGTTCCGCTCGGACTAGCGGGAGGGCCGTGTACTTC. Its protein is CASSSARTSGRAVYF.

This clonotype has just a few counts. V gene TRBV9 combines with J gene TRBJ2-3; TRBD2 might be the D (5 bases). The V end was cut by 2 bases, the J end by 0 bases, with 10 bases between. In germline, CDR1 is SGDLS, CDR2 YYNGEE. CDR3 length: 15 residues. DNA for the CDR3: TGTGCCAGCAGCGTCGGAGGCAGGAGCACAGATACGCAGTATTTT. It encodes CASSVGGRSTDTQYF.

This clonotype has only a few counts. V usage is TRBV7-2 and J usage is TRBJ2-7; D perhaps matches TRBD1 (6 bases). Trimming pared 3 bases from V and 4 bases from J, leaving 13 bases between. This CDR3 is built from 14 residues. Germline CDR1 is SGHTA and CDR2 is FQGNSA. The DNA for the CDR3 is TGTGCCAGCAGCTTGATCCAGGGGAGATACGAGCAGTACTTC. Residues: CASSLIQGRYEQYF.